The TCR beta chain described here comes from a study of blood T cell repertoires in COVID-19. Study summary: Samples taken during acute and convalescent COVID-19 were collected in the United States, Italy and Spain. The cDNA or gDNA used as material had been derived from T cells, B-cell-depleted T cells, or PBMCs.

A single count supports this clone. The sample holds other DNA sequences that translate to the same CDR3. Original processing methods: Amplification of reference gene primers was used by the study to estimate nucleated cell counts. TCRdb keeps only in-frame clones here, not all; method: immunoSEQ multiplex PCR. The V and J calls and the clone size are those of that table, but D and trimming were determined from the DNA. The profile shows some 400,000 clones, roughly 90% of them singletons. This CDR3 is 15 amino acids long. V lost 4 bases, J lost 0 bases, and 3 bases stayed unmatched. Germline CDR1 and CDR2: KGHSH and LQKENI.

The origin of this receptor is a man younger than 30 with active or convalescent COVID-19. The material sequenced was peripheral blood. The rearrangement links TRBV18 to TRBJ1-3; TRBD1 matches at 7 bases. CDR3 nucleotide sequence: TGTGCCAGCTCACTGGGACAGATCTCTGGAAACACCATATATTTT. Encoded protein: CASSLGQISGNTIYF.